This TCR beta chain was recorded in a study of T cell responses to AZD1222 COVID-19 vaccine. Combined were second doses at about 4 or about 12 weeks. On this clone: Antigen: not known.

This CDR3 is built from 17 residues. Germline-derived CDR1 and CDR2 are SGHRS and YFSETQ. With 4 bases removed from V and 2 bases from J, the gap between germline ends came to 21 bases. Assay: immunoSEQ multiplex PCR; the TCRdb copy retains only in-frame clones and omits some. The table records about 170,000 clones, 70% to 90% of them present only once. Study observations and caveats: Epitopes outside B.1.351 and B.1.1.7 mutated regions reportedly drew nearly half of spike TCRs. Donors were chiefly white British, with a greater number of females, and clonal diversity was perhaps underestimated. Mapped onto spike, vaccine-associated CD4 TCRs spanned it and were dominant at 160-218 and 743-854.

The J gene is TRBJ2-5, the V gene TRBV5-1; maybe TRBD1 (6 bases). The specimen was peripheral blood, collected 28 days after the second AZD1222 dose. The source is an adult who received the AZD1222 COVID-19 vaccine. Written as DNA, the CDR3 is TGCGCCAGCAGCGATATACAGGGTTCAGTTCCGCAAGAGACCCAGTACTTC. The encoded protein is CASSDIQGSVPQETQYF.